The 32 T cell receptor beta chains in this list originate from one sample, sequenced in a study of OX40 agonist ivuxolimab in advanced cancers. Measured with immunoSEQ multiplex PCR; TCRdb has only the in-frame clones, and not every one. Of about 79,000 clones listed, roughly 94% are singletons. The sequencing used CD4+ or CD8+ T cells sorted from blood, collected in a trial of the OX40 agonist ivuxolimab. The source of these receptors is an adult with an advanced solid tumor such as melanoma, head and neck, liver or kidney cancer.

This chain uses TRBV4-2 with TRBJ1-1; 7 nucleotides line up with TRBD1. The CDR3 runs 15 residues. CDR1 is LGHNA, CDR2 YNFKEQ, per germline. Germline trimming cut 0 bases from V and 5 bases from J; bases unmatched to any gene: 6. CDR3 DNA sequence: TGTGCCAGCAGCCAAGAACAGGGGACCGGGACTGAAGCTTTCTTT. This encodes CASSQEQGTGTEAFF.

V gene TRBV6-1 combines with J gene TRBJ2-3; 7 nucleotides match TRBD2. Germline values: CDR1 MNHNS, CDR2 SASEGT. The CDR3 runs 13 residues. V dropped 11 bases and J dropped 5; count of bases not matched to a gene: 10. CDR3 nucleotide sequence: TGTGCCGCGGGAGTAGGGGTAGAAGATACGCAGTATTTT. It is translated as CAAGVGVEDTQYF.

The chain joins TRBV29-1 to TRBJ2-1; the D gene could be TRBD1 or TRBD2 (6 bases each). Trimming stripped 6 bases from V and 4 bases from J, with 19 bases between. Looked up from germline, CDR1 is SQVTM and CDR2 is ANQGSEA. The CDR3 spans 15 residues. The chain's CDR3 is CSVGGAGGYYNEQFF. In DNA form, the CDR3 reads TGCAGCGTGGGGGGCGCGGGCGGATATTACAATGAGCAGTTCTTC.

The rearrangement joins TRBV19 to TRBJ1-2; unclear D gene. Germline lookup yields CDR1 LNHDA and CDR2 SQIVND (reference sequence). CDR3 length equals 12 residues. V was shortened by 5 bases and J by 8 bases, with 12 bases between the two germline ends. DNA for the CDR3: TGTGCCAGTAGTCCTCTCATGGGGGGCTACACCTTC. Translation: CASSPLMGGYTF.

For this clone: Other DNA sequences in this specimen translate into the identical CDR3. V is TRBV27 and J is TRBJ1-2; 7 bases line up with TRBD1. There are 13 residues in the CDR3. The germline CDR1 and CDR2 sequences are MNHEY and SMNVEV (reference sequence). With 2 bases clipped from V and 4 bases from J, the junction kept 1 base outside the gene matches. The CDR3 is CASSLGTAYGYTF. The CDR3 nucleotides are TGTGCCAGCAGTTTAGGGACAGCCTATGGCTACACCTTC.

The chain couples TRBV7-9 to TRBJ2-7; TRBD2 aligns across 8 bases. The germline V gene has CDR1 SEHNR and CDR2 FQNEAQ (reference sequence). Trimming removed 5 bases from V and 2 bases from J; junction bases left unmatched: 5. This CDR3 is 14 amino acids long. The CDR3 loop is CASSARREAYEQYF. The CDR3 DNA is TGTGCCAGCAGCGCGCGGCGGGAGGCCTACGAGCAGTACTTC.

V and J are TRBV18 and TRBJ2-7; 12 bases align to TRBD2. V was pared by 0 bases and J by 2 bases, with 5 bases of the junction left unmatched. This CDR3 comprises 17 residues. The germline CDR1 and CDR2 sequences are KGHSH and LQKENI. CDR3 DNA: TGTGCCAGCTCACCACCTACGACTAGCGGGAGCCCCTACGAGCAGTACTTC. Amino acids: CASSPPTTSGSPYEQYF.

The chain joins TRBV27 to TRBJ1-1; perhaps TRBD1 as D (6 bases). The CDR3 length is 12 residues. The V gene lost 7 bases and the J gene lost 6 bases, with 12 bases spanning the gap. From germline, CDR1 is MNHEY and CDR2 SMNVEV (reference sequence). The DNA of the CDR3 is TGTGCCAGCAAAGGGGGACGGGCTGAAGCTTTCTTT. Translated, it gives CASKGGRAEAFF.

This chain joins TRBV4-1 and TRBJ1-6, with D hard to call. Germline loops: CDR1 MGHRA, CDR2 YSYEKL. The V end was cut by 6 bases, the J end by 5 bases, with 20 bases between. This CDR3 contains 17 residues. CDR3 sequence: CASRVAHGVVDNSPLHF. As DNA, the CDR3 is TGCGCCAGCAGGGTAGCGCATGGGGTTGTGGATAATTCACCCCTCCACTTT.

V gene TRBV4-3 combines with J gene TRBJ2-7; D perhaps matches TRBD2 (5 bases). CDR1 and CDR2 from the germline V gene are LGHNA and YSLEER. The CDR3 length is 14 residues. V was cut by 0 bases and J by 3 bases, with 9 bases left in between. The CDR3 reads CASSQESGDYEQYF. The CDR3 bases are TGCGCCAGCAGCCAAGAAAGCGGTGACTACGAGCAGTACTTC.

The J gene is TRBJ1-4, the V gene TRBV23-1, with 7 nucleotides matching TRBD1. TRBV23-1 is noted as an ORF with a role that remains uncertain. The CDR3 runs 20 residues. Trimming cost V 5 bases and J 0 bases; bases outside gene matches: 18. The CDR3 nucleotides are TGCGCCAGCAGTTCACAGGGGCCTGAACCCGCGACCTCAACTAATGAAAAACTGTTTTTT. Amino acid sequence: CASSSQGPEPATSTNEKLFF.

About this clone: An end of the junction does not agree with germline; a read error may underlie this. CDR3 in DNA: TGTGCCGGCAGGGCGGGGAATTCACCCCTCCACTTT. This codes for CAGRAGNSPLHF. This chain uses TRBV7-9 with TRBJ1-6, with D possibly being TRBD1 (5 bases). The CDR3 has 12 amino acids. The germline gives CDR1 SEHNR, CDR2 FQNEAQ (reference sequence).

The chain recombines TRBV4-1 with TRBJ2-2; D gene unclear. Trimming removed 0 bases at V and 7 bases at J, with 18 bases between. Germline-derived CDR1 and CDR2 are MGHRA and YSYEKL. The CDR3 loop spans 17 amino acids. CDR3 nucleotide sequence: TGCGCCAGCAGCCAAGATTTGAACGAAGCGTATGACGGGGAGCTGTTTTTT. Residues: CASSQDLNEAYDGELFF.

The rearrangement joins TRBV29-1 to TRBJ2-3; the D is unclear. Trimming stripped 5 bases from V and 0 bases from J, with 6 bases between. CDR1 is SQVTM and CDR2 is ANQGSEA in the germline V gene. The CDR3 sequence is 12 residues long. CDR3 in amino acids: CSVPPSTDTQYF. The DNA for the CDR3 is TGCAGCGTTCCCCCTAGCACAGATACGCAGTATTTT.

The chain recombines TRBV27 with TRBJ2-1, with a tentative D call TRBD2 (6 bases). The length of the CDR3 is 14 residues. Germline values: CDR1 MNHEY, CDR2 SMNVEV (reference sequence). V was trimmed by 8 bases and J by 0 bases, leaving 11 bases between them. In DNA form, the CDR3 reads TGTGCCAGCGGGGACTCCAACTCCTACAATGAGCAGTTCTTC. Protein: CASGDSNSYNEQFF.

V and J are TRBV4-3 and TRBJ2-7; 8 bases line up with TRBD1. CDR1 is LGHNA and CDR2 is YSLEER in the germline V gene. The CDR3 runs 16 residues. Germline trimming cut 2 bases from V and 5 bases from J; bases unmatched to any gene: 11. The CDR3 region has the DNA TGCGCCAGCAGCCAATCCGACAGGGGAAAGTATGACGAGCAGTACTTC. Its translation is CASSQSDRGKYDEQYF.

The chain has TRBV11-1 and TRBJ2-7; 9 bases are a match to TRBD1. Germline V gives CDR1 SGHAT, CDR2 FQDESV (reference sequence). V shed 5 bases and J 6 bases; nucleotides not matched to a gene: 5. This CDR3 spans 13 amino acids. In DNA, the CDR3 is TGTGCCAGCAGCCGCGGGACAGGGACCGAGCAGTACTTC. It is translated as CASSRGTGTEQYF.

The chain links TRBV30 to TRBJ1-2, with D unresolved. The length of the CDR3 is 14 residues. Deletions cut 0 bases from V and 6 bases from J, with 14 bases between. From germline, CDR1 is GTSNPN and CDR2 SVGIG (reference sequence). The CDR3 bases are TGTGCCTGGAGTGTAGGTGGTCCGATCGATGGCTACACCTTC. This encodes CAWSVGGPIDGYTF. Based on the CDR3 plus reference TRBV30 and TRBJ1-2, the full variable domain is SQTIHQWPATLVQPVGSPLSLECTVEGTSNPNLYWYRQAAGRGLQLLFYSVGIGQISSEVPQNLSASRPQDRQFILSSKKLLLSDSGFYLCAWSVGGPIDGYTFGSGTRLTVV.

The V and J genes are TRBV7-9 and TRBJ2-1; weak D call: TRBD2 (6 bases). This CDR3 contains 15 residues. Per the germline V gene, CDR1 is SEHNR and CDR2 is FQNEAQ (reference sequence). V was trimmed by 5 bases and J by 4 bases, leaving 15 bases between them. The CDR3 loop is CASSPRDSMYNEQFF. The CDR3 nucleotides are TGTGCCAGCAGCCCTCGGGACTCAATGTACAATGAGCAGTTCTTC.

This chain joins TRBV27 and TRBJ1-1; D not resolved. CDR1 and CDR2 from the germline V gene are MNHEY and SMNVEV (reference sequence). Trimming pared 0 bases from V and 1 base from J, leaving 9 bases between. This CDR3 is 15 amino acids long. CDR3 loop: CASSLSSGGNTEAFF. The CDR3 bases are TGTGCCAGCAGTTTATCGTCCGGCGGGAACACTGAAGCTTTCTTT.

The chain has TRBV7-8 and TRBJ2-2; D may be TRBD1 or TRBD2 (5 bases each). This CDR3 comprises 16 residues. Trimming took 2 bases from V and 7 from J, leaving 17 bases between them. The germline V gene has CDR1 SGHVS and CDR2 FQNEAQ. Written as DNA, the CDR3 is TGTGCCAGCAGCTTAACCGCCGGGACCCTAAACGGGGAGCTGTTTTTT. Protein product: CASSLTAGTLNGELFF.

V and J are TRBV7-8 and TRBJ2-7, with a possible D match to TRBD2 (6 bases). The CDR3 extends over 14 amino acids. In germline, CDR1 is SGHVS, CDR2 FQNEAQ. Deletions cut 5 bases from V and 2 bases from J, with 13 bases between. CDR3 residues: CASSPREPPYEQYF. CDR3 DNA sequence: TGTGCCAGCAGCCCTCGGGAGCCTCCCTACGAGCAGTACTTC.

In its sample, this clone was seen once. As DNA, the CDR3 is TGTGCCAGCAGCGTAGGATCTCCCCCAGATACGCAGTATTTT. It codes for CASSVGSPPDTQYF. The chain links TRBV9 to TRBJ2-3; D gene uncertain. The CDR3 sequence is 14 residues long. The V gene's germline CDR1 is SGDLS and CDR2 YYNGEE. Trimming removed 0 bases from V and 4 bases from J, with 9 bases in between. Full variable domain (missing parts from reference TRBV9 and TRBJ2-3): DSGVTQTPKHLITATGQRVTLRCSPRSGDLSVYWYQQSLDQGLQFLIQYYNGEERAKGNILERFSAQQFPDLHSELNLSSLELGDSALYFCASSVGSPPDTQYFGPGTRLTVL.

J is TRBJ1-5 and V is TRBV19; D gene unclear. Germline assignment: CDR1 LNHDA and CDR2 SQIVND (reference sequence). The CDR3 runs to 11 residues. DNA for the CDR3: TGTGCAATTGGGTACGGCCGGCCCCAGCATTTT. Translation: CAIGYGRPQHF.

The chain joins TRBV7-9 to TRBJ2-5, with TRBD2 matching over 9 bases. Germline V CDR1 and CDR2: SEHNR, FQNEAQ (reference sequence). The V segment lost 11 bases and the J segment 3 bases; nucleotides outside the gene matches: 10. The CDR3 consists of 14 residues. DNA of the CDR3: TGTGCCCGCTCAAGCGGGGGGCTCGAAGAGACCCAGTACTTC. It codes for CARSSGGLEETQYF.

This sequence joins TRBV28 and TRBJ1-2; D gene ambiguous. CDR3 length equals 13 residues. Germline V gene sequence: CDR1 MDHEN, CDR2 SYDVKM. With 3 bases removed from V and 4 bases from J, the gap between germline ends came to 9 bases. The CDR3 nucleotides read TGTGCCAGCAGTTTGACCAGCTCCTATGGCTACACCTTC. Amino acids: CASSLTSSYGYTF.

The chain combines TRBV4-1 with TRBJ2-5; 12 bases are a match to TRBD2. The end of the DNA is better explained by TRBJ2-7, so the J call may be wrong. This CDR3 region has 17 residues. Germline values: CDR1 MGHRA, CDR2 YSYEKL. The CDR3 nucleotides are TGCGCCAGCAGCCAAGATCTAGGACTAGCGGGAAGCTACGAGCAGTACTTC. As protein: CASSQDLGLAGSYEQYF.

The V call is TRBV29-1, the J call TRBJ1-2, with D unresolved. Germline-derived CDR1 and CDR2 are SQVTM and ANQGSEA. The V gene lost 1 base and the J gene lost 4 bases, with 7 bases spanning the gap. This CDR3 is 12 amino acids long. DNA for the CDR3: TGCAGCGTTGAAGTCGGAGGCTATGGCTACACCTTC. It yields the protein CSVEVGGYGYTF.

The chain is built from TRBV11-2 and TRBJ2-1; TRBD1 matches 7 bases. In germline, CDR1 is SGHAT, CDR2 FQNNGV. V dropped 4 bases and J dropped 4; count of bases not matched to a gene: 13. The CDR3 sequence is 17 residues long. The CDR3 here is CASSSTKTGQSYNEQFF. In DNA form, the CDR3 reads TGTGCCAGCAGCTCAACGAAGACAGGGCAAAGTTACAATGAGCAGTTCTTC.

The genes are TRBV7-9 and TRBJ2-7; TRBD1 matches 9 bases. This CDR3 is 16 amino acids long. V lost 5 bases, J lost 2 bases, and 10 bases stayed unmatched. Germline CDR1 and CDR2: SEHNR and FQNEAQ (reference sequence). The CDR3 loop reads CASSGYRQGGTYEQYF. Here the CDR3 DNA reads TGTGCCAGCAGCGGATACAGACAGGGGGGGACCTACGAGCAGTACTTC.

The V and J genes are TRBV10-1 and TRBJ2-3, with D perhaps given as TRBD1 or TRBD2 (5 bases each). The CDR3 extends over 14 amino acids. CDR1 and CDR2 (germline): WNHNN, SYGVQD (reference sequence). Trimming removed 5 bases at V and 0 bases at J, with 9 bases between. The CDR3 spells CASSRDHSTDTQYF. In DNA, the CDR3 is TGCGCCAGCAGTCGGGACCATAGCACAGATACGCAGTATTTT.

This sequence joins TRBV11-2 and TRBJ2-2; D is possibly TRBD2 (6 bases). Trimming removed 5 bases at V and 1 base at J, with 20 bases between. Germline loops: CDR1 SGHAT, CDR2 FQNNGV. The CDR3 spans 18 residues. CDR3: CASSLPINRGRNTGELFF. The CDR3 nucleotides read TGTGCCAGCAGCCTACCGATAAATCGGGGGAGGAACACCGGGGAGCTGTTTTTT. Combining the CDR3 with reference TRBV11-2 and TRBJ2-2 gives the whole variable domain EAGVAQSPRYKIIEKRQSVAFWCNPISGHATLYWYQQILGQGPKLLIQFQNNGVVDDSQLPKDRFSAERLKGVDSTLKIQPAKLEDSAVYLCASSLPINRGRNTGELFFGEGSRLTVL.